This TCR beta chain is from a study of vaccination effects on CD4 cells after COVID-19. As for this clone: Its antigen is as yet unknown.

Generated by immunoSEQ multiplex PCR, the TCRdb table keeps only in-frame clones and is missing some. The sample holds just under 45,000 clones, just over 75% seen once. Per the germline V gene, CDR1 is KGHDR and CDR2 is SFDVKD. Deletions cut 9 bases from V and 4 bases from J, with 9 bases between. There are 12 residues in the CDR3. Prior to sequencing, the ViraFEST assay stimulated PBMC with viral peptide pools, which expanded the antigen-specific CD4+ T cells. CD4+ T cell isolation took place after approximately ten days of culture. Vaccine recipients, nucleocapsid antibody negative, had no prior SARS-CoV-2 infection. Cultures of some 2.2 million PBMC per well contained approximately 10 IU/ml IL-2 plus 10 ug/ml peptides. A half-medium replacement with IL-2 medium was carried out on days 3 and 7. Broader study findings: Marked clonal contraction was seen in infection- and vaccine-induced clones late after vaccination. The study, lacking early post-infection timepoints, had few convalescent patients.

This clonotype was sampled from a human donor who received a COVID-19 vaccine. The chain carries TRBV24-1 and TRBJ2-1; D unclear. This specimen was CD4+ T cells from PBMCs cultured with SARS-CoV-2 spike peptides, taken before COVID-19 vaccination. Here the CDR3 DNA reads TGTGCCACCGCCGGGCCTTACAATGAGCAGTTCTTC. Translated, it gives CATAGPYNEQFF.